This T cell receptor (beta chain) appears in the sequencing data of a study of shared clonotypes between healthy human individuals. General study results and limits: Incompleteness in sorted-subset sequencing, despite large depth, was shown by rarefaction.

It was CD45RO-negative cells, positively selected for CCR7, that made up naive CD8 cells, with terminally differentiated effector memory CD45RA+ cells excluded. Generated by immunoSEQ multiplex PCR, the TCRdb table keeps only in-frame clones and is missing some. The table records roughly 600,000 clones, 95% to 98% of them present only once. As concerns this clone: Its antigen remains unidentified.

Sequenced sample: naive CD8+ T cells sorted from blood. The TCR originated in a man between 25 and 39 years old in good health.

The CDR3 DNA follows: TGTGCCAGCAGCGTAGACGGACAGGGCCCAGATACGCAGTATTTT. This translates into CASSVDGQGPDTQYF. The rearrangement joins TRBV9 to TRBJ2-3; 8 positions match TRBD1. The length of the CDR3 is 15 residues. With V trimmed by 0 bases and J by 4 bases, 4 bases remained unmatched. Germline V gene lookup returns CDR1 SGDLS and CDR2 YYNGEE.